These T cell receptor beta chains were read from a single sample in a study of technical replicates of blood from several donors. Assay used: immunoSEQ multiplex PCR; TCRdb lists only in-frame clones, some missing. The sample lists 60,000 to 65,000 clones, over 90% occurring once. Input material: PBMCs. All receptors derive from a human donor in good health. Some clones in this sample may be carry-over from other donors' samples. CDR3s include the opening cysteine and the closing phenylalanine or tryptophan. D genes are given only for firm matches. Some rows have no size entry. The others give once, few or many, or a class for an expanded clone.

clone size: -
D gene: -
V gene: TRBV6-5
J gene: TRBJ1-6
CDR3 DNA: TGTGCCAGCAGAAGCAACCGAAATTCACCCCTCCACTTT
CDR3 protein: CASRSNRNSPLHF

clone size: -
D gene: -
V gene: TRBV7-2
J gene: TRBJ2-3
CDR3 DNA: TGTGCCAGCAGCTTAGCCATGGATACGCAGTATTTT
CDR3 protein: CASSLAMDTQYF

clone size: -
D gene: TRBD1
V gene: TRBV30
J gene: TRBJ1-2
CDR3 DNA: TGTGCCTGGAGTGTACCCAGGGGGCTGTATGGCTACACCTTC
CDR3 protein: CAWSVPRGLYGYTF

clone size: -
D gene: -
V gene: TRBV18
J gene: TRBJ2-5
CDR3 DNA: TGTGCCAGCTCACCAGGCTCCCAAGAGACCCAGTACTTC
CDR3 protein: CASSPGSQETQYF

clone size: once
D gene: -
V gene: TRBV25-1
J gene: TRBJ2-5
CDR3 DNA: TGTGCCAGCAGTGTAGGGGGAGTTGAGACCCAGTACTTC
CDR3 protein: CASSVGGVETQYF

clone size: -
D gene: -
V gene: TRBV18
J gene: TRBJ1-6
CDR3 DNA: TGTGCCAGCTCACCTCAGGGGCCTGAGACTTCACCCCTCCACTTT
CDR3 protein: CASSPQGPETSPLHF

clone size: -
D gene: TRBD1
V gene: TRBV7-3
J gene: TRBJ2-7
CDR3 DNA: TGTGCCAGCAGCCTCCGGGACAGGGTTGGCGAGCAGTACTTC
CDR3 protein: CASSLRDRVGEQYF

clone size: once
D gene: -
V gene: TRBV11-2
J gene: TRBJ2-7
CDR3 DNA: TGTGCCAGCAGCTTAGTAGGCCCGGGAGAGCAGTACTTC
CDR3 protein: CASSLVGPGEQYF

clone size: -
D gene: TRBD1
V gene: TRBV5-6
J gene: TRBJ1-1
CDR3 DNA: TGTGCCAGCAGCGCCCGGGACAGTGGCATGAACACTGAAGCTTTCTTT
CDR3 protein: CASSARDSGMNTEAFF

clone size: -
D gene: -
V gene: TRBV5-4
J gene: TRBJ2-7
CDR3 DNA: TGTGCCAGCAGCTTGGACAGGGATGGATCCTACGAGCAGTACTTC
CDR3 protein: CASSLDRDGSYEQYF

clone size: -
D gene: TRBD2
V gene: TRBV10-3
J gene: TRBJ2-7
CDR3 DNA: TGTGCCATCAGTGAGGTGGCTAGCGGGAGGGGTTCTTCCGAGCAGTACTTC
CDR3 protein: CAISEVASGRGSSEQYF

clone size: -
D gene: -
V gene: TRBV30
J gene: TRBJ2-6
CDR3 DNA: TGTGCCTGGAGTGGGCTGTCCGGGGCCAACGTCCTGACTTTC
CDR3 protein: CAWSGLSGANVLTF

clone size: -
D gene: -
V gene: TRBV6-6
J gene: TRBJ1-1
CDR3 DNA: TGTGCCAGCACTCCCCTTGTCGACACTGAAGCTTTCTTT
CDR3 protein: CASTPLVDTEAFF

clone size: -
D gene: TRBD1
V gene: TRBV7-8
J gene: TRBJ2-5
CDR3 DNA: TGTGCCAGCAGTCCCGGGACAGGGGATTTGGAGACCCAGTACTTC
CDR3 protein: CASSPGTGDLETQYF

clone size: -
D gene: TRBD2
V gene: TRBV30
J gene: TRBJ2-2
CDR3 DNA: TGTGCCTGGAGTACGGGACTAGGGGGCACCGGGGAGCTGTTTTTT
CDR3 protein: CAWSTGLGGTGELFF

clone size: -
D gene: TRBD1
V gene: TRBV7-7
J gene: TRBJ1-1
CDR3 DNA: TGTGCCAGCAGCCCAGACAGGGACGCTGAAGCTTTCTTT
CDR3 protein: CASSPDRDAEAFF

clone size: -
D gene: TRBD2
V gene: TRBV30
J gene: TRBJ2-2
CDR3 DNA: TGTGCCTGGAGCAAAGCGGGGACGAACACCGGGGAGCTGTTTTTT
CDR3 protein: CAWSKAGTNTGELFF

clone size: -
D gene: TRBD2
V gene: TRBV9
J gene: TRBJ2-3
CDR3 DNA: TGTGCCAGCAGCGTAGGGGCTAGCGGGCGAAGCACAGATACGCAGTATTTT
CDR3 protein: CASSVGASGRSTDTQYF

clone size: -
D gene: TRBD2
V gene: TRBV15
J gene: TRBJ2-3
CDR3 DNA: TGTGCCACCATCAAGGGACTAGCGGCGGGAGATACGCAGTATTTT
CDR3 protein: CATIKGLAAGDTQYF

clone size: -
D gene: -
V gene: TRBV18
J gene: TRBJ2-1
CDR3 DNA: TGTGCCAGCTCACCATTACCCCTCGACGCGGTTGAGCAGTTCTTC
CDR3 protein: CASSPLPLDAVEQFF

clone size: -
D gene: -
V gene: TRBV18
J gene: TRBJ1-3
CDR3 DNA: TGTGCCAGCTCACCCACGACAGGCTCTGGAAACACCATATATTTT
CDR3 protein: CASSPTTGSGNTIYF

clone size: -
D gene: TRBD2
V gene: TRBV7-8
J gene: TRBJ2-5
CDR3 DNA: TGTGCCAGCAGCTTAGAGAGGACTAGCGGGAGGGAGACCCAGTACTTC
CDR3 protein: CASSLERTSGRETQYF

clone size: -
D gene: TRBD2
V gene: TRBV6-5
J gene: TRBJ2-7
CDR3 DNA: TGTGCCAGCAGACCCGGGTTAGCGGGATACGAGCAGTACTTC
CDR3 protein: CASRPGLAGYEQYF

clone size: -
D gene: -
V gene: TRBV10-3
J gene: TRBJ1-6
CDR3 DNA: TGTGCCATCAGCCTCGACAGTACACCCCTCCACTTT
CDR3 protein: CAISLDSTPLHF

clone size: few
D gene: -
V gene: TRBV27
J gene: TRBJ1-5
CDR3 DNA: TGTGCCAGCAGTTTATCATTCAGGGAGCCCCAGCATTTT
CDR3 protein: CASSLSFREPQHF

clone size: -
D gene: -
V gene: TRBV27
J gene: TRBJ1-4
CDR3 DNA: TGTGCCAGCAGTTCAGGGCGGGGTAATGAAAAACTGTTTTTT
CDR3 protein: CASSSGRGNEKLFF

clone size: -
D gene: -
V gene: TRBV4-3
J gene: TRBJ2-7
CDR3 DNA: TGCGCCAGCAGCCAAGATCTGGGACACCGCTACGAGCAGTACTTC
CDR3 protein: CASSQDLGHRYEQYF

clone size: -
D gene: -
V gene: TRBV2
J gene: TRBJ2-1
CDR3 DNA: TGTGCCAGCAGCGCGGACAGATACAATGAGCAGTTCTTC
CDR3 protein: CASSADRYNEQFF

clone size: -
D gene: -
V gene: TRBV6-4
J gene: TRBJ1-5
CDR3 DNA: TGTGCCAGCAGTAGCTATAGCAATCAGCCCCAGCATTTT
CDR3 protein: CASSSYSNQPQHF

clone size: -
D gene: TRBD1
V gene: TRBV7-9
J gene: TRBJ2-5
CDR3 DNA: TGTGCCAGCAGCTTAGAGACAGGGGCAGGGACCCAGTACTTC
CDR3 protein: CASSLETGAGTQYF

clone size: -
D gene: -
V gene: TRBV30
J gene: TRBJ2-3
CDR3 DNA: TGTGCCTGGAGTGTAGAGGGGGGGACGCAGTATTTT
CDR3 protein: CAWSVEGGTQYF

clone size: -
D gene: -
V gene: TRBV6-1
J gene: TRBJ1-5
CDR3 DNA: TGTGCCAGCAGTGAAGACATCAGCAATCAGCCCCAGCATTTT
CDR3 protein: CASSEDISNQPQHF

clone size: -
D gene: -
V gene: TRBV2
J gene: TRBJ1-1
CDR3 DNA: TGTGCCAGCAGTGACAAAGGGGGGGACACTGAAGCTTTCTTT
CDR3 protein: CASSDKGGDTEAFF

clone size: -
D gene: -
V gene: TRBV7-2
J gene: TRBJ2-5
CDR3 DNA: TGTGCCAGCAGCTCCTTACCAGAGGGTCAAGAGACCCAGTACTTC
CDR3 protein: CASSSLPEGQETQYF

clone size: -
D gene: -
V gene: TRBV30
J gene: TRBJ1-2
CDR3 DNA: TGTGCCTGGAGTGTTTACAGCCTGACTAGCTATGGCTACACCTTC
CDR3 protein: CAWSVYSLTSYGYTF

clone size: -
D gene: TRBD2
V gene: TRBV7-4
J gene: TRBJ2-7
CDR3 DNA: TGTGCCAGCAGCTCAACTAGCGGGAGGAGGTACGAGCAGTACTTC
CDR3 protein: CASSSTSGRRYEQYF

clone size: -
D gene: -
V gene: TRBV27
J gene: TRBJ2-1
CDR3 DNA: TGTGCCAGCCCTCGCGACGGAAGCCAGGATGAGCAGTTCTTC
CDR3 protein: CASPRDGSQDEQFF

clone size: -
D gene: -
V gene: TRBV10-3
J gene: TRBJ2-5
CDR3 DNA: TGTGCCATCAGAAACACTGACAGCACTGGAACCCAGTACTTC
CDR3 protein: CAIRNTDSTGTQYF

clone size: -
D gene: TRBD1
V gene: TRBV7-9
J gene: TRBJ2-7
CDR3 DNA: TGTGCCAGCGAGCCTACCCGCCCTAGGACAGGGTCTGGGGAGCAGTACTTC
CDR3 protein: CASEPTRPRTGSGEQYF

clone size: -
D gene: TRBD1
V gene: TRBV4-1
J gene: TRBJ1-4
CDR3 DNA: TGCGCCAGCAGGGGGACAGGAGGTGAAAAACTGTTTTTT
CDR3 protein: CASRGTGGEKLFF

clone size: -
D gene: -
V gene: TRBV7-8
J gene: TRBJ2-7
CDR3 DNA: TGTGCCAGCAGCTTAGCGGGAGGAGCCTACGAGCAGTACTTC
CDR3 protein: CASSLAGGAYEQYF

clone size: -
D gene: TRBD1
V gene: TRBV4-3
J gene: TRBJ1-4
CDR3 DNA: TGCGCCAGCAGCCGAAAACTACAGGGGGGCACTAATGAAAAACTGTTTTTT
CDR3 protein: CASSRKLQGGTNEKLFF

clone size: -
D gene: -
V gene: TRBV6-1
J gene: TRBJ2-7
CDR3 DNA: TGTGCCAGTAGCCCAGAGGAGGAGCAGTACTTC
CDR3 protein: CASSPEEEQYF

clone size: -
D gene: TRBD1
V gene: TRBV6-1
J gene: TRBJ2-7
CDR3 DNA: TGTGCCAGCAGTGAAGATGCAGGGGGCCCCTACGAGCAGTACTTC
CDR3 protein: CASSEDAGGPYEQYF

clone size: -
D gene: -
V gene: TRBV5-1
J gene: TRBJ2-2
CDR3 DNA: TGCGCCAGCAGCTTTATGTCGGGGTCCCCGGGGGAGCTGTTTTTT
CDR3 protein: CASSFMSGSPGELFF

clone size: -
D gene: TRBD2
V gene: TRBV4-3
J gene: TRBJ2-1
CDR3 DNA: TGCGCCAGTTTTCAGCGGGACTTACTTGAGCAGTTCTTC
CDR3 protein: CASFQRDLLEQFF

clone size: -
D gene: TRBD2
V gene: TRBV6-5
J gene: TRBJ2-5
CDR3 DNA: TGTGCCAGCAGTTACCGACTAGCACCAGAAGAGACCCAGTACTTC
CDR3 protein: CASSYRLAPEETQYF

clone size: few
D gene: -
V gene: TRBV30
J gene: TRBJ2-3
CDR3 DNA: TGTGCCTGGAGTGGACGGGGAGACACAGATACGCAGTATTTT
CDR3 protein: CAWSGRGDTDTQYF

clone size: once
D gene: TRBD2
V gene: TRBV7-6
J gene: TRBJ2-1
CDR3 DNA: TGTGCCAGCAGCTTAGGCGGGAGCATCTACAATGAGCAGTTCTTC
CDR3 protein: CASSLGGSIYNEQFF

clone size: -
D gene: TRBD2
V gene: TRBV6-5
J gene: TRBJ2-7
CDR3 DNA: TGTGCCAGCACGAGGACTAGCGGGAGTGGGTACGAGCAGTACTTC
CDR3 protein: CASTRTSGSGYEQYF

clone size: -
D gene: TRBD1
V gene: TRBV5-6
J gene: TRBJ1-6
CDR3 DNA: TGTGCCAGCAGCTTTGGGGAAGGACAGGAGCGCCACTTT
CDR3 protein: CASSFGEGQERHF

clone size: -
D gene: -
V gene: TRBV10-2
J gene: TRBJ2-4
CDR3 DNA: TGCGCCAGCAGTGATGTAAGGGGCCGTCGGAGCATTCAGTACTTC
CDR3 protein: CASSDVRGRRSIQYF

clone size: -
D gene: TRBD2
V gene: TRBV7-2
J gene: TRBJ2-3
CDR3 DNA: TGTGCCAGCAGAACCGGGGGGGCCGCGATAGATACGCAGTATTTT
CDR3 protein: CASRTGGAAIDTQYF